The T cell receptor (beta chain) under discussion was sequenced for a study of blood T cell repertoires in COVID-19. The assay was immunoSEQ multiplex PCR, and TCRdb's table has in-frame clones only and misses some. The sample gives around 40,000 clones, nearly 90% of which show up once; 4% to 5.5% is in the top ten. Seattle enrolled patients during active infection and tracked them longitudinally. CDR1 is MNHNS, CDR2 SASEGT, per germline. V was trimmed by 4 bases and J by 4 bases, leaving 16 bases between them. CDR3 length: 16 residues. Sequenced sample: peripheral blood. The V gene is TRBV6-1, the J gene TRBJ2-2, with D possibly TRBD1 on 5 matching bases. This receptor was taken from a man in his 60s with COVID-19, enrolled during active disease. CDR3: CASSAIRVRATGELFF. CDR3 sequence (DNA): TGTGCCAGCAGTGCCATCAGGGTTAGGGCCACCGGGGAGCTGTTTTTT.